The clone carrying this T cell receptor beta chain was seen a single time. These data originate in a study of control samples from healthy donors and cancer patients. TCRdb keeps only in-frame clones here, not all; method: immunoSEQ multiplex PCR. The profile shows some 64,000 clones, approximately 90% of them singletons. Germline V gene sequence: CDR1 SGHRS, CDR2 YFSETQ. This CDR3 spans 15 amino acids. Unmatched junction bases numbered 7, after V lost 4 bases and J lost 3 bases. Sequenced material: PBMCs. The sequence came from a woman between 45 and 60 years old with colorectal cancer. The J gene is TRBJ1-3, the V gene TRBV5-1; 7 bases fit TRBD1. The CDR3 sequence: CASSERQGGGNTIYF. For the CDR3, the DNA is TGCGCCAGCAGCGAAAGACAGGGAGGTGGAAACACCATATATTTT. Combining the CDR3 with reference TRBV5-1 and TRBJ1-3 gives the whole variable domain KAGVTQTPRYLIKTRGQQVTLSCSPISGHRSVSWYQQTPGQGLQFLFEYFSETQRNKGNFPGRFSGRQFSNSRSEMNVSTLELGDSALYLCASSERQGGGNTIYFGEGSWLTVV.